This T cell receptor beta chain was captured by sequencing in a study of blood T cell repertoires in COVID-19 (dated by TCRdb to 2019 to 2021). For the study in its entirety: Collaborator samples came from the United States, Italy and Spain and covered acute and convalescent phases of COVID-19. The material from the prospective study consisted of cDNA or gDNA derived from T cells, B-cell-depleted T cells, or PBMCs. Subjects who had been exposed to COVID-19, were actively infected with it, or had recovered from it provided the deeply sampled blood TCRbeta repertoires that made up the dataset. A freely available public database, intended as a resource for researchers studying the immune response to SARS-CoV-2, is where the repertoires were released. Samples came from the ongoing ImmuneRACE study (first 160 participants) plus 1,254 subjects from 6 global collaborators. Nearly every sample came with metadata listing a de-identified subject ID, COVID-19 status, age in years and sex. HLA class I and class II types, where available, came from metadata supplied by the sample provider rather than from assay-based typing.

TCRbeta CDR3 regions were amplified from genomic DNA by means of the immunoSEQ Assay, a bias-controlled multiplex PCR. Per the source publication's procedure: Within the assay, amplification of reference gene primers was used to estimate how many nucleated cells each sample contained. To quantify the absolute abundance of each unique TCRbeta CDR3 rearrangement, sequence reads were collapsed and filtered. For each sample, productive Simpson clonality was calculated as the square root of Simpson's diversity index over productive rearrangements. Not all clones reach the TCRdb copy of this immuneACCESS table, which keeps in-frame sequences only. Checked studies attribute under half of the gap to unresolved V genes and leave the rest unexplained. From that table come the V and J calls and clone size; the DNA was used to work out D and trimming. The sample contains 400,000 to 550,000 clones, 80% to 90% of them found a single time. Roughly 4% of the sample lies in the top ten.

Regarding this clone: Its antigen is currently not known. Base-call qualities are not available, and no considerably larger clone is one nucleotide away.

The germline V gene sets CDR1 to SGHTA and CDR2 to FQGTGA. Ends trimmed: V by 0 bases, J by 0 bases; bases unmatched to a gene: 4. The CDR3, cysteine through phenylalanine, is 18 amino acids long. CDR3 DNA only is kept here, 54 bases in frame from base 1. Whole blood was collected in K2EDTA tubes by collaborating institutions according to the institutions' own protocols. For TCRbeta analysis, collaborators shipped samples as frozen whole blood, isolated PBMCs, or DNA extracted from either of those sample types. Study-wide conclusions, independent of this receptor: The amount of clinical and demographic metadata varied by source and participant and was provided uncurated.

The clonotype originates from a woman aged 25 to 45 with acute or convalescent COVID-19. Sequencing was done on a sample of peripheral blood. This receptor chain uses TRBV7-3 and TRBJ2-3, and 12 bases in between align with TRBD2. In nucleotides, the sequence is TGTGCCAGCAGCTTAACTCTAGCGGGGGGGAGTAGCACAGATACGCAGTATTTT. Its translation is CASSLTLAGGSSTDTQYF.